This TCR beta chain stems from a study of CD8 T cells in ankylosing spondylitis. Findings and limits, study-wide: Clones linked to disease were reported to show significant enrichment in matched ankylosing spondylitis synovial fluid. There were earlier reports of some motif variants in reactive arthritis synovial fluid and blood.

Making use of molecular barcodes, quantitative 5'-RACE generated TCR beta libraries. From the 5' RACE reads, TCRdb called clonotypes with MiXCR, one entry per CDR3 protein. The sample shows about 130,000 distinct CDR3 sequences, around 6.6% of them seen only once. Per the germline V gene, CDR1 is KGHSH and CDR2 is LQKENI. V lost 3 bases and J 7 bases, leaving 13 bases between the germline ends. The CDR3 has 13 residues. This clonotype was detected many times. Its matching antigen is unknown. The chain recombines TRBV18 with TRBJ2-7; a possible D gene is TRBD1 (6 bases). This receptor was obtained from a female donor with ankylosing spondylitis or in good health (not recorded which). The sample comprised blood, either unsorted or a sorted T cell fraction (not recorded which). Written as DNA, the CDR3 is TGTGCCAGCTCACCGTCAGGGGTTCTAGAGCAGTACTTC. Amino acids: CASSPSGVLEQYF.